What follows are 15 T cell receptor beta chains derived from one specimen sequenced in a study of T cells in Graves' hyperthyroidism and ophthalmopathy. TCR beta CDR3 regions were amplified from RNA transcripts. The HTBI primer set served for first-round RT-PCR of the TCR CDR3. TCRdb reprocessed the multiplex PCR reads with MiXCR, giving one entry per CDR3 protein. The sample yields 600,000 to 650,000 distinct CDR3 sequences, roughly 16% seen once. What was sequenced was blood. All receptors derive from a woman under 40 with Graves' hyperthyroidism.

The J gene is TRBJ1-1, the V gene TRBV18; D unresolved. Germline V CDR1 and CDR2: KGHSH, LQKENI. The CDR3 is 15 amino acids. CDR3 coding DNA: TGTGAGAGCTCACCGCGGAGTGGAGGGATCACTGAAGCTTTCTTT. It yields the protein CESSPRSGGITEAFF.

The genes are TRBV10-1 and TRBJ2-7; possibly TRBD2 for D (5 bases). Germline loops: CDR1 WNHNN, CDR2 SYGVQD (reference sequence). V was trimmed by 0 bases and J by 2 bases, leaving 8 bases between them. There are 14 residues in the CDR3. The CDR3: CASSESEGAYEQYF. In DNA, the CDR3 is TGCGCCAGCAGTGAGTCCGAGGGTGCCTACGAGCAGTACTTC.

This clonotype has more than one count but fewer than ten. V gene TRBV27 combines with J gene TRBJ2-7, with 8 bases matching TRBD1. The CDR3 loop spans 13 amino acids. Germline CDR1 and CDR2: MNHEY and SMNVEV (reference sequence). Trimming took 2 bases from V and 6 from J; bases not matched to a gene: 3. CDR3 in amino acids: CASSLIDRGEQYF. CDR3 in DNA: TGTGCCAGCAGTTTAATTGACAGGGGCGAGCAGTACTTC.

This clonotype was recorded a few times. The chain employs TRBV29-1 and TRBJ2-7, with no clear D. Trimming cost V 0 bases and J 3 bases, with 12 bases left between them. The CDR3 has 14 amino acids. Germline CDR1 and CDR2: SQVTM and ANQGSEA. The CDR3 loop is CSVEDPTGLYEQYF. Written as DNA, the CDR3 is TGCAGCGTTGAAGATCCGACGGGCCTCTACGAGCAGTACTTC.

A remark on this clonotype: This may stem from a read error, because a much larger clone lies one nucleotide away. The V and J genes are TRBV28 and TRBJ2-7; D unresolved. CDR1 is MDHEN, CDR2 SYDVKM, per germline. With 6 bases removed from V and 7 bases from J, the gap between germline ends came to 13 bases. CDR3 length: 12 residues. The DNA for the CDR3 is TGTGCCAGCAGCGGACCCCTCTGGGAGCAGTACTTC. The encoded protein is CASSGPLWEQYF.

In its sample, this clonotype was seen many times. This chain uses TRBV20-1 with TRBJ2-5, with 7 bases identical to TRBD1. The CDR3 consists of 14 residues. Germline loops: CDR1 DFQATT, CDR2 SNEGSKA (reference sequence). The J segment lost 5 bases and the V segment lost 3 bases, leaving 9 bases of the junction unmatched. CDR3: CSASQRTGLETQYF. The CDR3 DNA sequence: TGCAGTGCTAGTCAAAGGACAGGCTTGGAGACCCAGTACTTC.

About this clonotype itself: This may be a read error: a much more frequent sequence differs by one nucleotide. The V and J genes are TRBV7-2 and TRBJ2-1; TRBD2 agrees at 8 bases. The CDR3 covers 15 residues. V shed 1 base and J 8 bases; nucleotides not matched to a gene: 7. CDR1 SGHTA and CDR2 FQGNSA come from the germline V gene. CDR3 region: CASSLDRGGYDEQFF. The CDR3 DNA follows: TGTGCCAGCAGCTTAGATCGGGGGGGGTACGATGAGCAGTTCTTC.

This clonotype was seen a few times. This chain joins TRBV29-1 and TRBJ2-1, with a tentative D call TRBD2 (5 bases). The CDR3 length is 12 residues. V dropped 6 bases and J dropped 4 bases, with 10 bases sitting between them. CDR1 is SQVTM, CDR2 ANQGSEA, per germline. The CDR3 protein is CSVRRAYNEQFF. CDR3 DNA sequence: TGCAGCGTAAGGCGGGCTTACAATGAGCAGTTCTTC.

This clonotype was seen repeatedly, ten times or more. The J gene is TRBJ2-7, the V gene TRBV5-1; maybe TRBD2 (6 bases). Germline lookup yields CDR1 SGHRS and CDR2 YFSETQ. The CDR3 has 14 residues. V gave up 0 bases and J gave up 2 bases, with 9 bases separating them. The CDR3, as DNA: TGCGCCAGCAGCTTGGCTGCGGGACCCTACGAGCAGTACTTC. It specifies CASSLAAGPYEQYF.

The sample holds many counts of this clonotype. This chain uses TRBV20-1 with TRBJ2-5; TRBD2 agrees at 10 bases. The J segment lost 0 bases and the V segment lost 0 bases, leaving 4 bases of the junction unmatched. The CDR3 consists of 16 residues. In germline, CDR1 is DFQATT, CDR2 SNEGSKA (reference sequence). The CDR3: CSARDVAGGDQETQYF. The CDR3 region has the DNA TGCAGTGCTAGAGATGTAGCGGGAGGCGACCAAGAGACCCAGTACTTC.

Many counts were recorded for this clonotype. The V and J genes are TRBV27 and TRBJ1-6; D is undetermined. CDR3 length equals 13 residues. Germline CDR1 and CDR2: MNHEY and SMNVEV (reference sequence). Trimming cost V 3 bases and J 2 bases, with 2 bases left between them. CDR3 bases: TGTGCCAGCAGTTTGGCCTATAATTCACCCCTCCACTTT. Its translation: CASSLAYNSPLHF.

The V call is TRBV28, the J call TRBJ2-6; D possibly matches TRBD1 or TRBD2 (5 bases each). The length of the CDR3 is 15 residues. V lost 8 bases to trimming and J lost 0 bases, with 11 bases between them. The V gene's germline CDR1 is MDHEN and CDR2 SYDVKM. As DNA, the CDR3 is TGTGCCAGCGTCAAGGGGAGCTCTGGGGCCAACGTCCTGACTTTC. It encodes CASVKGSSGANVLTF.

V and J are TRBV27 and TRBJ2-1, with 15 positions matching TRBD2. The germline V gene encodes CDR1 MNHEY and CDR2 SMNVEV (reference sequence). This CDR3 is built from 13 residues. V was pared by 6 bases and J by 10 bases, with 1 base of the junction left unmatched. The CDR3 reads CASSGTSGREQFF. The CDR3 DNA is TGTGCCAGCAGCGGGACTAGCGGGAGGGAGCAGTTCTTC.

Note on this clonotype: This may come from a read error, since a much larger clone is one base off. The CDR3 sequence is CASSLGTLQGETRYF. DNA of the CDR3: TGTGCCAGCAGTTTGGGGACCTTACAAGGAGAGACCCGGTACTTC. The V call is TRBV28, the J call TRBJ2-5; the D call may be TRBD1 or TRBD2 (5 bases each). CDR3 size: 15 residues. Germline loops: CDR1 MDHEN, CDR2 SYDVKM.

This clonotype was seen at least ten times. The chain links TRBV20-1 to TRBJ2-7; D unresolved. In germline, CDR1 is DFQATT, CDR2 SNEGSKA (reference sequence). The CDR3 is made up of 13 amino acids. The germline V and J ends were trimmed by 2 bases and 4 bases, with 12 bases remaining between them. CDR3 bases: TGCAGTGCTAGACCCCGGATGGTGTACGAGCAGTACTTC. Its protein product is CSARPRMVYEQYF.